This TCR beta chain is from a study of monozygotic twins with inflammatory bowel disease. Each of TCRalpha and TCRbeta cDNA went through two nested PCRs, lasting approximately 16 and 10 cycles. After re-calling the 5' RACE reads, TCRdb lists one entry per CDR3 protein, DNA absent. The sample's table shows roughly 160,000 distinct CDR3 sequences. The CDR3 has 16 residues. From germline, CDR1 is SGHVS and CDR2 FNYEAQ. This TCR came from a human donor with ulcerative colitis or Crohn's disease, or a healthy co-twin of an affected twin (not recorded which). V usage is TRBV7-6 and J usage is TRBJ1-1; without DNA, the TCRdb call of TRBD1 cannot be checked. Source material: blood. The CDR3 region is CASSSFPAIMNTEAFF.